The next 28 T cell receptor beta chains were all read from a single sample in a study of CD8 T cells in ankylosing spondylitis. MiXCR was run by TCRdb on the 5' RACE reads, yielding one entry per CDR3 protein. The sample records 150,000 to 250,000 distinct CDR3 sequences, around 13% being singletons. Sequenced sample: blood, either unsorted or a sorted T cell fraction (not recorded which). The origin of the receptors is a male donor with ankylosing spondylitis or in good health (not recorded which).

This chain links TRBV4-1 with TRBJ2-7, with D perhaps matching TRBD1 (5 bases). The V end lost 0 bases, the J end lost 0 bases, and 12 bases lay between the germline ends. Germline V gene data show CDR1 as MGHRA and CDR2 as YSYEKL. This CDR3 contains 16 residues. This chain's CDR3 is CASSQEWAGNSYEQYF. Here the CDR3 DNA reads TGCGCCAGCAGCCAAGAATGGGCAGGGAACTCCTACGAGCAGTACTTC.

This clonotype was counted between two and nine times. The chain uses TRBV30 and TRBJ2-2; 10 nucleotides align to TRBD2. Germline V gene lookup returns CDR1 GTSNPN and CDR2 SVGIG (reference sequence). CDR3 length: 13 residues. Unmatched junction bases numbered 0, after V lost 8 bases and J lost 0 bases. CDR3 in amino acids: CAGLAANTGELFF. CDR3 DNA sequence: TGTGCCGGACTAGCGGCGAACACCGGGGAGCTGTTTTTT.

The CDR3 sequence is CASQRDRAYEQYF. In DNA, the CDR3 is TGTGCCAGCCAAAGGGACCGAGCCTACGAGCAGTACTTC. The chain couples TRBV7-9 to TRBJ2-7, with D perhaps given as TRBD1 or TRBD2 (5 bases each). V gave up 8 bases and J gave up 2 bases, with 13 bases separating them. The V gene's germline CDR1 is SEHNR and CDR2 FQNEAQ (reference sequence). The CDR3 sequence is 13 residues long.

In this sample, this clonotype turned up a few times. This chain links TRBV4-2 with TRBJ2-5, with no clear D. CDR1 is LGHNA and CDR2 is YNFKEQ in the germline V gene. This CDR3 has 16 residues. The V gene lost 4 bases and the J gene lost 0 bases, with 15 bases spanning the gap. The CDR3: CASSPGPLADQETQYF. CDR3 nucleotide sequence: TGTGCCAGCAGCCCCGGGCCGCTCGCGGACCAAGAGACCCAGTACTTC.

This clonotype was counted between two and nine times. The rearrangement links TRBV7-9 to TRBJ2-2; perhaps TRBD1 as D (6 bases). V lost 1 base and J 1 base, leaving 7 bases between the germline ends. The CDR3 contains 15 residues. Germline CDR1 SEHNR, CDR2 FQNEAQ (reference sequence). Here the CDR3 reads CASSLGGQNTGELFF. The CDR3 DNA reads TGTGCCAGCAGCTTAGGGGGACAGAACACCGGGGAGCTGTTTTTT.

This sequence joins TRBV25-1 and TRBJ1-1; no firm D call. V shed 7 bases and J shed 8 bases, with 20 bases lying between them. The CDR3 is 14 residues long. Per germline, CDR1 MGHDK and CDR2 SYGVNS. CDR3 region: CASTGLGKNFEAFF. The CDR3 nucleotides read TGTGCCAGCACTGGACTTGGGAAAAACTTCGAAGCTTTCTTT.

This clonotype was counted ten times or more. The J gene is TRBJ1-1, the V gene TRBV4-1, with D unclear. The V end lost 0 bases, the J end lost 0 bases, and 5 bases lay between the germline ends. From germline, CDR1 is MGHRA and CDR2 YSYEKL. The CDR3 is made up of 14 amino acids. The CDR3 is CASSQEPLNTEAFF. CDR3 coding DNA: TGCGCCAGCAGCCAAGAGCCACTGAACACTGAAGCTTTCTTT.

V is TRBV2 and J is TRBJ2-1; the D gene is possibly TRBD2 (5 bases). Between the trimmed V and J ends, which lost 8 bases and 2 bases, there was a span of 22 bases. This CDR3 region has 17 residues. The germline gives CDR1 SNHLY, CDR2 FYNNEI. CDR3 sequence reads: CASSLYIGSGPYNEQFF. The DNA of the CDR3 is TGTGCCAGCTCCCTTTATATCGGCAGCGGACCCTACAATGAGCAGTTCTTC.

This clonotype was recorded a few times. The genes are TRBV7-8 and TRBJ2-1; 13 nucleotides align to TRBD2. V dropped 8 bases and J dropped 4; count of bases not matched to a gene: 14. The CDR3 is 18 amino acids. Per germline, CDR1 SGHVS and CDR2 FQNEAQ. The CDR3 region has the DNA TGTGCCAGCGTCTTGGGACTAGCGGGGTATCAGCAATACAATGAGCAGTTCTTC. This codes for CASVLGLAGYQQYNEQFF.

The chain is built from TRBV3-1 and TRBJ2-2, with D unresolved. The germline V and J ends were trimmed by 0 bases and 4 bases, with 9 bases remaining between them. The V gene's germline CDR1 is LGHDT and CDR2 YNNKEL (reference sequence). CDR3 length equals 15 residues. The DNA for the CDR3 is TGTGCCAGCAGCCAAGATTCCCTAGGCACCGGGGAGCTGTTTTTT. This codes for CASSQDSLGTGELFF.

The chain joins TRBV11-2 to TRBJ1-1; D possibly corresponds to TRBD1 (5 bases). CDR3 length: 17 residues. Trimming removed 0 bases from V and 0 bases from J, with 14 bases in between. Germline assignment: CDR1 SGHAT and CDR2 FQNNGV. CDR3 in amino acids: CASSLEGLWDVNTEAFF. The CDR3 DNA reads TGTGCCAGCAGCTTAGAAGGTCTCTGGGACGTGAACACTGAAGCTTTCTTT.

There are a few counts of this clonotype. The J gene is TRBJ2-2, the V gene TRBV12-3 or TRBV12-4; 13 bases map to TRBD2. V was clipped by 7 bases and J by 5 bases; unmatched bases: 4. This CDR3 comprises 15 residues. The CDR3 DNA is TGTGCCAGCACGGGACTAGCGGGATTTACCGGGGAGCTGTTTTTT. Protein sequence: CASTGLAGFTGELFF.

This clonotype was counted between two and nine times. The V gene is TRBV5-1, the J gene TRBJ2-7, with 7 bases identical to TRBD1. The length of the CDR3 is 12 residues. The junction had 2 bases not matched to a gene; V was cut back by 3 bases and J by 5 bases. From germline, CDR1 is SGHRS and CDR2 YFSETQ. This CDR3 reads CASSWDSHEQYF. The CDR3 DNA sequence: TGCGCCAGCAGCTGGGACAGCCACGAGCAGTACTTC.

This clonotype came up a few times. The chain recombines TRBV6-2 or TRBV6-3 with TRBJ2-1, with TRBD2 matching 10 bases. CDR1 is MNHEY and CDR2 is SVGEGT in the germline V gene. The ends lost 2 bases at V and 0 bases at J; junction bases unmatched: 7. The CDR3 sequence is 18 residues long. In DNA form, the CDR3 reads TGTGCCAGCAGTTACAGCCGGACTAGCGGCGACTCCTACAATGAGCAGTTCTTC. As protein: CASSYSRTSGDSYNEQFF.

The chain carries TRBV20-1 and TRBJ1-2; perhaps TRBD1 as D (5 bases). The V gene lost 1 base and the J gene lost 6 bases, with 18 bases spanning the gap. Germline loops: CDR1 DFQATT, CDR2 SNEGSKA (reference sequence). CDR3 length equals 15 residues. CDR3 coding DNA: TGCAGTGCTAGAGTGTATGGGTCAGGGAAGGATGGCTACACCTTC. Translated, it gives CSARVYGSGKDGYTF.

This clonotype was recorded many times. The V call is TRBV5-1, the J call TRBJ1-1, with D perhaps matching TRBD1 (6 bases). The V gene lost 4 bases and the J gene lost 3 bases, with 19 bases spanning the gap. Germline CDR1 is SGHRS and CDR2 is YFSETQ. This CDR3 has 16 amino acids. CDR3: CASSPGTPDPYTEAFF. CDR3 in DNA: TGCGCCAGCAGCCCAGGGACACCAGACCCGTACACTGAAGCTTTCTTT.

The V call is TRBV3-1, the J call TRBJ2-1; the D is unclear. The ends were cut back, 4 bases at V and 0 bases at J, with 13 bases in the middle. CDR1 and CDR2 (germline): LGHDT, YNNKEL (reference sequence). This CDR3 region has 16 residues. In DNA form, the CDR3 reads TGTGCCAGCAGCCCTCCTTTTTCTAGCTCCTACAATGAGCAGTTCTTC. Encoded protein: CASSPPFSSSYNEQFF.

The chain uses TRBV5-1 and TRBJ2-1; TRBD2 matches at 11 bases. The CDR3 has 15 residues. Unmatched junction bases numbered 4, after V lost 4 bases and J lost 4 bases. CDR1 is SGHRS and CDR2 is YFSETQ in the germline V gene. The CDR3 is CASSMTSGIYNEQFF. The CDR3 region has the DNA TGCGCCAGCAGCATGACTAGCGGGATTTACAATGAGCAGTTCTTC.

The chain recombines TRBV7-8 with TRBJ1-1; a possible D gene is TRBD1 (5 bases). The CDR3 runs 14 residues. The germline V gene has CDR1 SGHVS and CDR2 FQNEAQ. The V end lost 2 bases, the J end lost 4 bases, and 11 bases lay between the germline ends. The CDR3 is CASSLRGFGTEAFF. CDR3 nucleotides: TGTGCCAGCAGCTTACGGGGGTTTGGCACTGAAGCTTTCTTT.

The chain has TRBV24-1 and TRBJ2-2; no reliable D call. From germline, CDR1 is KGHDR and CDR2 SFDVKD. The CDR3 is made up of 12 amino acids. V was cut by 4 bases and J by 6 bases, with 5 bases left in between. The CDR3 region has the DNA TGTGCCACCAGTGAGGGGTCCGGGGAGCTGTTTTTT. Translating gives CATSEGSGELFF.

The gene calls are TRBV20-1 and TRBJ2-3; the match to TRBD2 covers 7 bases. The CDR3 sequence is 16 residues long. Trimming cost V 0 bases and J 2 bases; bases outside gene matches: 8. Per the germline V gene, CDR1 is DFQATT and CDR2 is SNEGSKA (reference sequence). CDR3 in amino acids: CSARDEASGDTDTQYF. Written as DNA, the CDR3 is TGCAGTGCTAGAGATGAGGCTAGCGGTGACACAGATACGCAGTATTTT.

This clonotype showed up just a few times. V gene TRBV27 combines with J gene TRBJ2-7, with D tentatively TRBD1 (5 bases). Between the trimmed V and J ends, which lost 6 bases and 3 bases, there was a span of 12 bases. CDR3 length equals 13 residues. Germline V gene sequence: CDR1 MNHEY, CDR2 SMNVEV (reference sequence). CDR3 region: CASRVGQGYEQYF. CDR3 sequence (DNA): TGTGCCAGCAGAGTCGGGCAGGGCTACGAGCAGTACTTC.

This clonotype was counted a few times. The V call is TRBV29-1, the J call TRBJ2-2; D uncertain. The V and J ends lost 2 bases and 6 bases respectively, with 10 bases between them. The germline V gene has CDR1 SQVTM and CDR2 ANQGSEA. The CDR3 runs 13 residues. The CDR3 bases are TGCAGCGTTGAATCCGGCGCAGCCGGGGAGCTGTTTTTT. Amino acids: CSVESGAAGELFF.

This sequence joins TRBV10-3 and TRBJ2-2; D is unresolved. V was clipped by 3 bases and J by 5 bases, with 7 bases between them. Germline lookup yields CDR1 ENHRY and CDR2 SYGVKD. CDR3 length: 13 residues. The DNA for the CDR3 is TGTGCCATCAGTGACTTGGGGACCGGGGAGCTGTTTTTT. Amino acid sequence: CAISDLGTGELFF.

This clonotype has ten or more counts. The V gene is TRBV2, the J gene TRBJ2-7; D remains unclear. The length of the CDR3 is 14 residues. The germline CDR1 and CDR2 sequences are SNHLY and FYNNEI. Trimming took 3 bases from V and 3 from J, leaving 12 bases between them. CDR3: CASSDVVLFYEQYF. The CDR3 DNA reads as TGTGCCAGCAGTGACGTCGTTCTCTTCTACGAGCAGTACTTC.

This clonotype has a count of ten or more. This sequence joins TRBV12-3 or TRBV12-4 and TRBJ2-7, with TRBD2 matching over 13 bases. This CDR3 is 15 amino acids long. Trimming at V came to 5 bases and at J to 5 bases, leaving 6 bases not matched to a gene. CDR3 sequence (DNA): TGTGCCAGCAGTCCCGGGACTAGCGGGAAACACGAGCAGTACTTC. This sequence encodes CASSPGTSGKHEQYF.

On this clonotype: This clone may be a read error of a much larger clone one base away. The chain carries TRBV4-1 and TRBJ2-7; D is uncertain. Germline V gene sequence: CDR1 MGHRA, CDR2 YSYEKL. V was pared by 3 bases and J by 0 bases, with 6 bases between. The CDR3 covers 13 residues. CDR3 residues: CASSHEGSYEQYF. CDR3 DNA: TGCGCCAGCAGCCATGAAGGCTCCTACGAGCAGTACTTC.

The chain employs TRBV5-4 and TRBJ2-3; either TRBD1 or TRBD2 may fit D (5 bases each). The germline CDR1 and CDR2 sequences are SGHNT and YYREEE (reference sequence). This CDR3 is built from 14 residues. V gave up 0 bases and J gave up 10 bases, with 15 bases separating them. The CDR3 DNA follows: TGTGCCAGCAGCTTGGACGGGGCTCCTTGGGCGCAGTATTTT. Protein product: CASSLDGAPWAQYF.